The clone carrying this T cell receptor (beta chain) was found many times. The V gene's germline CDR1 is MDHEN and CDR2 SYDVKM. The CDR3 is 16 amino acids. V trimming: 3 bases; J trimming: 8 bases; junction bases outside the gene matches: 11. The sample is drawn from a study of response to subunit inactivated influenza vaccine. MiXCR, run by TCRdb on the RT-PCR reads, gives a single entry per CDR3 protein. The table has fewer than 700,000 distinct CDR3 sequences, 10% to 15% seen once; the top ten hold over 10%. The chain combines TRBV28 with TRBJ2-3; TRBD2 aligns across 10 bases. The source is a man aged 45-65 years who received an inactivated influenza vaccine. The sample here was PBMCs from blood, taken 40 to 50 days after vaccination. The CDR3 region is CASSFRPSGSMGTQYF. The CDR3 nucleotides read TGTGCCAGCAGTTTTCGACCTAGCGGGAGTATGGGTACGCAGTATTTT.